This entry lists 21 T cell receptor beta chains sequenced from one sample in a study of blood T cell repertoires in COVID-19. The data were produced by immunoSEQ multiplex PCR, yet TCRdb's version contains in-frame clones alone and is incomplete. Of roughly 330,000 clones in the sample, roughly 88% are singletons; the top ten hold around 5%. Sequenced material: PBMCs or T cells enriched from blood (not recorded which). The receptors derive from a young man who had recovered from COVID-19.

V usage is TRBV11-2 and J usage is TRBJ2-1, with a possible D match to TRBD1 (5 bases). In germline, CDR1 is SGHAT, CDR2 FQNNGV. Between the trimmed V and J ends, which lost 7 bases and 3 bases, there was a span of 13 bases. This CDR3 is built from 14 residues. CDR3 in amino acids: CASKTEYDYNEQFF. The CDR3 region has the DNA TGTGCCAGCAAGACAGAATACGACTACAATGAGCAGTTCTTC.

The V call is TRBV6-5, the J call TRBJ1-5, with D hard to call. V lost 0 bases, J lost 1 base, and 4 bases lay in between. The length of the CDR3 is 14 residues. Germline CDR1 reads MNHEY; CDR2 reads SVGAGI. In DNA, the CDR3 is TGTGCCAGCAGTTACTCACACAGCAATCAGCCCCAGCATTTT. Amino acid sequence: CASSYSHSNQPQHF.

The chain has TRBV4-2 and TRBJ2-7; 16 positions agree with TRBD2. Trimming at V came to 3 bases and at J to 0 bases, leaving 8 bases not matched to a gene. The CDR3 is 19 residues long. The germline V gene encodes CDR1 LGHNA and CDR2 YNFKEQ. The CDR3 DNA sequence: TGTGCCAGCAGCCATTCGGGACTAGCGGGGGGGTTGAGCTCCTACGAGCAGTACTTC. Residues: CASSHSGLAGGLSSYEQYF.

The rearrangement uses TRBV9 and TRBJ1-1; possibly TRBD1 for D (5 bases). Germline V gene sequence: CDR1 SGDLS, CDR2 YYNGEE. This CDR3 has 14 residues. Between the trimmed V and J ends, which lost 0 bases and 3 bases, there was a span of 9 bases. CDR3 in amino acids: CASSVAVRDTEAFF. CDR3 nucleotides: TGTGCCAGCAGCGTAGCTGTCAGGGACACTGAAGCTTTCTTT.

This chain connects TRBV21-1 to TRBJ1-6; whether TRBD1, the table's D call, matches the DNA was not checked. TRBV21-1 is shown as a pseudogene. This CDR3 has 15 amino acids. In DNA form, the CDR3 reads TGTGCCAGCAGGAAGGGGGACAGGTCATTTTCACCCCTCCACTTT. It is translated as CASRKGDRSFSPLHF.

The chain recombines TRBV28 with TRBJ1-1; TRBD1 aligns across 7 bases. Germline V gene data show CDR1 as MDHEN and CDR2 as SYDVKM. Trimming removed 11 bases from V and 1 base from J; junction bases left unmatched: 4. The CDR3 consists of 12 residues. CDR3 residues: CAVRTGNTEAFF. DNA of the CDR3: TGTGCCGTCCGGACAGGGAACACTGAAGCTTTCTTT.

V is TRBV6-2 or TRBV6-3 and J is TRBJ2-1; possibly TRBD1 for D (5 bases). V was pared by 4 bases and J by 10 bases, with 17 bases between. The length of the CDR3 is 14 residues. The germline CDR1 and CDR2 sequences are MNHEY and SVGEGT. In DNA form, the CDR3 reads TGTGCCAGCAGTTCCCCCCCGGCAGGGCGCGAGCAGTTCTTC. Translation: CASSSPPAGREQFF.

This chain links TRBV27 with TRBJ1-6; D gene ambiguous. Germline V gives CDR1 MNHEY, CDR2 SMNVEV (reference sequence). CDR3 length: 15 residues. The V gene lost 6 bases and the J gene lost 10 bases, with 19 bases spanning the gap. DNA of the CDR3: TGTGCCAGCAGCCCAAGGGCAGGCGGGTTATCACCCCTCCACTTT. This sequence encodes CASSPRAGGLSPLHF.

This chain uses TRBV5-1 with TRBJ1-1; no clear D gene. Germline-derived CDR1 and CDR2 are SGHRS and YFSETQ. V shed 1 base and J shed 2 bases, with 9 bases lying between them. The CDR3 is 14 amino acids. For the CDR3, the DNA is TGCGCCAGCAGCTTGACCAGGACTAACACTGAAGCTTTCTTT. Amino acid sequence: CASSLTRTNTEAFF. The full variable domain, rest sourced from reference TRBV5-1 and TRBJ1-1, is KAGVTQTPRYLIKTRGQQVTLSCSPISGHRSVSWYQQTPGQGLQFLFEYFSETQRNKGNFPGRFSGRQFSNSRSEMNVSTLELGDSALYLCASSLTRTNTEAFFGQGTRLTVV.

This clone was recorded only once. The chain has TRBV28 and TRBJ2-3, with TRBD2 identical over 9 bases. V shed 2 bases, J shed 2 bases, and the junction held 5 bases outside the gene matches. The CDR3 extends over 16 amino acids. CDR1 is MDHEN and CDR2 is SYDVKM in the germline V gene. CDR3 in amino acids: CASSLRLAEPTDTQYF. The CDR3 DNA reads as TGTGCCAGCAGTTTAAGACTAGCGGAACCCACAGATACGCAGTATTTT.

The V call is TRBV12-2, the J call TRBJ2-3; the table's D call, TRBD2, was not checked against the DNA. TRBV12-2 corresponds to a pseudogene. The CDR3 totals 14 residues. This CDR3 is CASRLGGGTDTQYF. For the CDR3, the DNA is TGTGCAAGTCGCTTAGGGGGGGGAACAGATACGCAGTATTTT.

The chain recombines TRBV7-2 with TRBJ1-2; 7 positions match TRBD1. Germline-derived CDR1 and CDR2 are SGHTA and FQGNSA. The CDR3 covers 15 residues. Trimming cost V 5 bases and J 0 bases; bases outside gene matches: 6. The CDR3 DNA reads TGTGCCAGCAGCCCTCGACAGGGTTCTAACTATGGCTACACCTTC. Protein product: CASSPRQGSNYGYTF. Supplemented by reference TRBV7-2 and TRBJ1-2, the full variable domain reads GAGVSQSPSNKVTEKGKDVELRCDPISGHTALYWYRQSLGQGLEFLIYFQGNSAPDKSGLPSDRFSAERTGGSVSTLTIQRTQQEDSAVYLCASSPRQGSNYGYTFGSGTRLTVV.

Written as DNA, the CDR3 is TGTGCCACCAGCAGAGTAGGAAGCGGGGCAGGGGATTACGAGCAGTACTTC. It encodes CATSRVGSGAGDYEQYF. V and J are TRBV15 and TRBJ2-7, with D possibly being TRBD2 (7 bases). The germline gives CDR1 LNHNV, CDR2 YYDKDF (reference sequence). This CDR3 has 17 amino acids. With 1 base removed from V and 4 bases from J, the gap between germline ends came to 20 bases.

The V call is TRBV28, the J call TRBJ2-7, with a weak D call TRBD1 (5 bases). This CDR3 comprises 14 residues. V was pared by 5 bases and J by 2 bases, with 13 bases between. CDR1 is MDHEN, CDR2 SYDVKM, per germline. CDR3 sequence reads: CASSGWQGTYEQYF. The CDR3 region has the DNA TGTGCCAGCAGTGGATGGCAGGGAACCTACGAGCAGTACTTC.

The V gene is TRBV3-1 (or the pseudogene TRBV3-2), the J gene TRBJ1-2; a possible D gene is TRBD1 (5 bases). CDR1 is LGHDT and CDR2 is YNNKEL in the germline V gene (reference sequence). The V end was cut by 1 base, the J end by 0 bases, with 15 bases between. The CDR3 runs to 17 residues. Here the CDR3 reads CASSQGEEKGTNYGYTF. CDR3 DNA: TGTGCCAGCAGCCAAGGGGAGGAGAAGGGGACTAACTATGGCTACACCTTC.

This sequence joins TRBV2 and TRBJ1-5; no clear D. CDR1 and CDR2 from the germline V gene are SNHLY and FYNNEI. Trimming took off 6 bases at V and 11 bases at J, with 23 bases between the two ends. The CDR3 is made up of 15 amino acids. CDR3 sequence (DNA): TGTGCCAGCAGCGACGTGGAGGCCTTTGAGAGGACCCAGCATTTT. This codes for CASSDVEAFERTQHF.

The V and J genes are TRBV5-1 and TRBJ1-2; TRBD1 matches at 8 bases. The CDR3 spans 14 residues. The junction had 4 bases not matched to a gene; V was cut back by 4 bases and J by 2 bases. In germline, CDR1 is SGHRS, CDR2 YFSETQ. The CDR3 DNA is TGCGCCAGCAGCCAGGGACAGGAGAACTATGGCTACACCTTC. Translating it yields CASSQGQENYGYTF.

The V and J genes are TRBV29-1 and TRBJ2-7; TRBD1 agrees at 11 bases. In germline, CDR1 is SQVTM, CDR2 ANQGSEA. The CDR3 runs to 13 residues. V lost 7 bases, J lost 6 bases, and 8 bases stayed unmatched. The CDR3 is CSAGDRGLTEQYF. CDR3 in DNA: TGCAGCGCCGGGGACAGGGGGTTGACCGAGCAGTACTTC.

The CDR3 loop is CASSEGATSPLHF. The CDR3 DNA sequence: TGTGCCAGCAGCGAGGGGGCGACTTCACCCCTCCACTTT. This sequence joins TRBV6-5 and TRBJ1-6; 7 bases align to TRBD1. CDR1 is MNHEY and CDR2 is SVGAGI in the germline V gene. The CDR3 has 13 residues. V trimming: 6 bases; J trimming: 9 bases; junction bases outside the gene matches: 5.

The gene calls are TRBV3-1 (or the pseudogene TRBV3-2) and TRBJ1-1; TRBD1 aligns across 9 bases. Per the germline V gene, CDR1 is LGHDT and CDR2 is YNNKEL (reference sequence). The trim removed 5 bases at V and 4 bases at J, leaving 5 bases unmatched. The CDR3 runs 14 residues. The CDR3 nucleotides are TGTGCCAGCAGCAGGACAGGGGAGGCCACTGAAGCTTTCTTT. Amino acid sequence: CASSRTGEATEAFF.

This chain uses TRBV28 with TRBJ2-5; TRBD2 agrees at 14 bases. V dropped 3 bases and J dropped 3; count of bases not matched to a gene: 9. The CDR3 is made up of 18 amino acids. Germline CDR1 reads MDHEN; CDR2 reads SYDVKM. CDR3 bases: TGTGCCAGCAGTTTCCCTCCGGGACTAGCGGGGGCCGAAGAGACCCAGTACTTC. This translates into CASSFPPGLAGAEETQYF.